This T cell receptor beta chain was documented in a study of cytomegalovirus exposure and HLA in healthy donors. Overall study context: The study's early data release held roughly 90 million unique TCRs from HLA-typed donors.

Study findings and constraints: Among TCR beta chains, those listed as cytomegalovirus-associated numbered 164. As immune exposure information, only CMV serostatus was available. Later analysis identified several of the most significant clusters that appeared linked to common viral pathogens.

Both 60 Vbeta primers and 13 Jbeta primers went into the PCR. TCRdb's table, derived via immunoSEQ multiplex PCR, lists solely in-frame clones and lacks some. The sample includes around 150,000 clones, around 79% seen only once; the top ten take about 6.7%. Points on this clone: No antigen is known for it.

The clonotype comes from a man in his fifties or sixties in good health and CMV-seropositive. Source material: PBMCs.

CDR3 in DNA: TGTGCCAGCAGCTTAGATCTCAGGACTAGTGGGTACAATGAGCAGTTCTTC. This codes for CASSLDLRTSGYNEQFF. The V and J genes are TRBV11-2 and TRBJ2-1, with 7 bases matching TRBD2. J was trimmed by 4 bases and V by 0 bases; bases with no gene match: 9. Germline V gives CDR1 SGHAT, CDR2 FQNNGV. The CDR3 spans 17 residues.